The sequence of this TCR beta chain was determined in a study of cytomegalovirus exposure and HLA in healthy donors. PCR was performed using 60 Vbeta and 13 Jbeta primers. The data were produced by immunoSEQ multiplex PCR, yet TCRdb's version contains in-frame clones alone and is incomplete. The sample contains about 140,000 clones, 70% to 80% of which appear only once. Looked up from germline, CDR1 is MDHEN and CDR2 is SYDVKM. The V end was cut by 3 bases, the J end by 4 bases, with 11 bases between. This CDR3 is built from 14 residues. Donors were nominally healthy when sampled, though unrecorded immune exposures were likely. Details on this clone: Its antigen remains unidentified.

Study-wide points: The authors enumerated over 150 TCR beta chains as linked to cytomegalovirus.

Sequencing input: PBMCs. V usage is TRBV28 and J usage is TRBJ2-3, with a possible D match to TRBD1 (6 bases). This TCR derives from a female donor in good health and CMV-seronegative. This CDR3 is CASSFTGIADTQYF. CDR3 DNA sequence: TGTGCCAGCAGTTTTACAGGGATCGCAGATACGCAGTATTTT.